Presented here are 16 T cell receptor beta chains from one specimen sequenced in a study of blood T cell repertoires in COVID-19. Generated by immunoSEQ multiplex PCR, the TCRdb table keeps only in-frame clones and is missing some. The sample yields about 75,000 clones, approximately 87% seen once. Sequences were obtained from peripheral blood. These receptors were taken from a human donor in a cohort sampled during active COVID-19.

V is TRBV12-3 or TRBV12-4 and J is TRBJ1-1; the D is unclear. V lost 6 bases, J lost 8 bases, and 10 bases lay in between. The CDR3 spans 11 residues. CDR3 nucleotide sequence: TGTGCCAGCAGCCGGGAAGGAGAAGCTTTCTTT. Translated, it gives CASSREGEAFF.

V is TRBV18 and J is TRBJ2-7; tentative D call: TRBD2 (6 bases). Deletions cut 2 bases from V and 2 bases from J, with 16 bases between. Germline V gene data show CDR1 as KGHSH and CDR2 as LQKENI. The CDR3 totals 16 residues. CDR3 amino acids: CASSPAGAGRTYEQYF. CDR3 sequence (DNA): TGTGCCAGCTCACCAGCCGGGGCGGGGCGAACCTACGAGCAGTACTTC.

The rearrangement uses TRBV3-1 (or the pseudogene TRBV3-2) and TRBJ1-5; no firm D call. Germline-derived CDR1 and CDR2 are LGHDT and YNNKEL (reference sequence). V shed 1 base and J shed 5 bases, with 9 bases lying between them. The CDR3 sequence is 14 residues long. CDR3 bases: TGTGCCAGCAGCCAAGCAGGAATTCATCAGCCCCAGCATTTT. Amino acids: CASSQAGIHQPQHF.

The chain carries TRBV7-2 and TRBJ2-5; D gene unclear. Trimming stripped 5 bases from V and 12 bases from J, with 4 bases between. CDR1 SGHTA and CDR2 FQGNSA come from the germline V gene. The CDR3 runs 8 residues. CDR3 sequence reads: CASSPKYF. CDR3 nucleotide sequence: TGTGCCAGCAGCCCTAAGTACTTC.

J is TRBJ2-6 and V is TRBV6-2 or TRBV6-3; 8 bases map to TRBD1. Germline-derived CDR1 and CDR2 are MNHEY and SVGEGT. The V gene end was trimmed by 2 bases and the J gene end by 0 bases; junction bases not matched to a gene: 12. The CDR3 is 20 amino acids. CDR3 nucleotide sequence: TGTGCCAGCAGTTACGCGGCTCGGACAGGGCTTGGCTCTGGGGCCAACGTCCTGACTTTC. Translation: CASSYAARTGLGSGANVLTF.

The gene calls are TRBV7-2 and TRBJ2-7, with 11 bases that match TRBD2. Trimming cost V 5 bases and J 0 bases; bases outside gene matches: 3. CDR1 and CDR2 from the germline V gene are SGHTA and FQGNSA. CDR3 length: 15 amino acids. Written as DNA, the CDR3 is TGTGCCAGCAGCACGGGACTAGCGGACTCCTACGAGCAGTACTTC. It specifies CASSTGLADSYEQYF.

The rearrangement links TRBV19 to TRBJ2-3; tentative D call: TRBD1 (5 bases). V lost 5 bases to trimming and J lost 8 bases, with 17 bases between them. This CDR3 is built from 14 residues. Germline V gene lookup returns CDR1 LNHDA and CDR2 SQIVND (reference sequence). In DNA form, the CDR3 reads TGTGCCAGTAGTTTTCAAACCTCTCAGGGTACGCAGTATTTT. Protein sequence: CASSFQTSQGTQYF.

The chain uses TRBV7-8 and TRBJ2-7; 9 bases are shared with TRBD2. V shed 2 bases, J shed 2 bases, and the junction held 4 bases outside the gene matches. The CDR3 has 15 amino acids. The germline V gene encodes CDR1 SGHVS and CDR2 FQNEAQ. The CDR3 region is CASSLWVAGAYEQYF. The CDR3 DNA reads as TGTGCCAGCAGCTTATGGGTAGCGGGAGCCTACGAGCAGTACTTC.

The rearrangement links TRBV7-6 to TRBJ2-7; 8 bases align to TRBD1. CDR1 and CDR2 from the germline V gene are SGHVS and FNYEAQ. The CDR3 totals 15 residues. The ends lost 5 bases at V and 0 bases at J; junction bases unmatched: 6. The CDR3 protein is CASSPTGGSSYEQYF. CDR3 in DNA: TGTGCCAGCAGCCCTACAGGGGGGAGCTCCTACGAGCAGTACTTC.

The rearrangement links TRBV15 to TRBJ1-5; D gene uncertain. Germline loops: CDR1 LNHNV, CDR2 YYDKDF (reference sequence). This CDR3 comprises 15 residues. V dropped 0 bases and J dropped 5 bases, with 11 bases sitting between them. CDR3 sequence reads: CATSRDRETHQPQHF. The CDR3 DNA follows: TGTGCCACCAGCAGAGATAGAGAGACTCATCAGCCCCAGCATTTT.

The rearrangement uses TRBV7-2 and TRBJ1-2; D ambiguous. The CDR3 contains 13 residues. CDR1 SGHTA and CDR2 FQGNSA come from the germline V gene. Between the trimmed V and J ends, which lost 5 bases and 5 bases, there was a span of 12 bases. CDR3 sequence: CASSQRTEYGYTF. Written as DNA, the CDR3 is TGTGCCAGCAGCCAGCGGACGGAGTATGGCTACACCTTC. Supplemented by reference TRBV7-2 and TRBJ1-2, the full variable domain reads GAGVSQSPSNKVTEKGKDVELRCDPISGHTALYWYRQSLGQGLEFLIYFQGNSAPDKSGLPSDRFSAERTGGSVSTLTIQRTQQEDSAVYLCASSQRTEYGYTFGSGTRLTVV.

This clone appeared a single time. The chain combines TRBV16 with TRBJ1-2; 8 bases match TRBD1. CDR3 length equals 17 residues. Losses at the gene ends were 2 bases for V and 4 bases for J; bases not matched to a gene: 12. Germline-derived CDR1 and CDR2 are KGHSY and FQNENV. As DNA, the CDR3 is TGTGCCAGCAGCCAACGAGTAACAGGGGGTGTAAGCTATGGCTACACCTTC. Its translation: CASSQRVTGGVSYGYTF.

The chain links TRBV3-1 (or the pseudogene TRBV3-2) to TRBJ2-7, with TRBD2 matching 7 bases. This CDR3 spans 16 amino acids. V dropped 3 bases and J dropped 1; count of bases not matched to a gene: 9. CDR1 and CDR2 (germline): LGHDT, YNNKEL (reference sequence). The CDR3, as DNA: TGTGCCAGCAGCCATCGGACTAGATCGGCTTCCTACGAGCAGTACTTC. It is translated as CASSHRTRSASYEQYF.

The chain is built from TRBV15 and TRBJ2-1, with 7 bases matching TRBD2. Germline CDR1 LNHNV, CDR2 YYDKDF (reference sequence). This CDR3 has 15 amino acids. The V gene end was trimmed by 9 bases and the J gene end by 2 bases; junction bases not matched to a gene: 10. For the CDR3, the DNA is TGTGCCACACGATTAGGCGGGGGAGCCTACAATGAGCAGTTCTTC. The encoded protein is CATRLGGGAYNEQFF.

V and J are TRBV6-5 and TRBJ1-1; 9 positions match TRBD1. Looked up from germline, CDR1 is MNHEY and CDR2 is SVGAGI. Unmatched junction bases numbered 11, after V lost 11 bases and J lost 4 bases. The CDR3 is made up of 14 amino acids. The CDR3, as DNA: TGTGCCGGGGCCGGGACAGGGCCCGGCACTGAAGCTTTCTTT. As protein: CAGAGTGPGTEAFF.

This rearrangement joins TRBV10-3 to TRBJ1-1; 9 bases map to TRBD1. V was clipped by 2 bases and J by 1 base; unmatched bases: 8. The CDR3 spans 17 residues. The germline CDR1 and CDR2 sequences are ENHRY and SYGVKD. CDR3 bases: TGTGCCATCAGTGAGCCACAGGGACAGGGAAAGAACACTGAAGCTTTCTTT. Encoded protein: CAISEPQGQGKNTEAFF.